This TCR beta chain emerged from a study of shared clonotypes between healthy human individuals. Positive CCR7 selection of CD45RO-negative cells yielded the naive CD8 cells, and terminally differentiated effector memory CD45RA+ cells were excluded. The donor cohort consisted entirely of Caucasian adults residing in Nashville, Tennessee. Points from the study as a whole: The small donor group covered limited genetic and exposure diversity.

A remark on this clone: The antigen is unknown.

Samples underwent the assay at deep level. Original processing notes: Without quality scores, immunoSEQ junctional reads could not be filtered like full-length reads. Sequencing was performed with immunoSEQ multiplex PCR; in TCRdb, only in-frame clones are kept and a portion is missing. The V and J calls and clone size were taken over from that table, and D and trimming were inferred from the DNA. The table has hundreds of thousands of clones, 80% to 95% seen once. The sequence was obtained from a man aged 25 to 45 in good health. The sequenced sample consisted of naive CD8+ T cells sorted from blood.

This CDR3 reads CASSLATTNTGELFF. DNA of the CDR3: TGTGCCAGCAGTTTGGCGACTACCAACACCGGGGAGCTGTTTTTT. The V call is TRBV27, the J call TRBJ2-2, with D possibly TRBD2 on 5 matching bases. The V gene's germline CDR1 is MNHEY and CDR2 SMNVEV (reference sequence). The CDR3 is 15 residues long. Between the trimmed V and J ends, which lost 3 bases and 2 bases, there was a span of 10 bases.